These 26 T cell receptor beta chains came from one sample sequenced in a study of response to subunit inactivated influenza vaccine. TCRdb reprocessed the RT-PCR reads with MiXCR, giving one entry per CDR3 protein. The table has roughly 700,000 distinct CDR3 sequences, roughly 13% seen once. The sample in question was PBMCs from blood, obtained 14 to 15 days before vaccination. Receptor source: a man aged 45-60 years who received an inactivated influenza vaccine.

There are a few counts of this clonotype. The J gene is TRBJ2-3, the V gene TRBV24-1; D uncertain. Germline V gene data show CDR1 as KGHDR and CDR2 as SFDVKD. The CDR3 runs 16 residues. Trimming stripped 4 bases from V and 2 bases from J, with 15 bases between. The CDR3 DNA follows: TGTGCCACCAGTGACTCTGACGGATACGCCACAGATACGCAGTATTTT. It specifies CATSDSDGYATDTQYF.

This clonotype was detected only a few times. V usage is TRBV7-8 and J usage is TRBJ2-1; 7 nucleotides align to TRBD2. J lost 4 bases, V lost 4 bases, and 13 bases had no gene match. Per germline, CDR1 SGHVS and CDR2 FQNEAQ. The length of the CDR3 is 17 residues. CDR3 bases: TGTGCCAGCAGCTGGGGAGGGGCGGGGCAGTCATACAATGAGCAGTTCTTC. Its translation is CASSWGGAGQSYNEQFF.

This clonotype was seen more than once but under ten times. This rearrangement joins TRBV5-1 to TRBJ1-2; unclear D gene. V shed 0 bases and J shed 4 bases, with 13 bases lying between them. The CDR3 consists of 15 residues. Germline-derived CDR1 and CDR2 are SGHRS and YFSETQ. This CDR3 is CASSLGRDGSYGYTF. In DNA form, the CDR3 reads TGCGCCAGCAGCTTGGGCCGCGACGGATCCTATGGCTACACCTTC.

In this sample, this clonotype turned up a few times. The CDR3 sequence is CSALWGLHDYEQYF. CDR3 sequence (DNA): TGCAGTGCTCTTTGGGGACTGCATGACTACGAGCAGTACTTC. The rearrangement joins TRBV20-1 to TRBJ2-7; D is possibly TRBD2 (6 bases). Trimming took off 5 bases at V and 3 bases at J, with 17 bases between the two ends. The V gene's germline CDR1 is DFQATT and CDR2 SNEGSKA (reference sequence). The CDR3 covers 14 residues.

This clonotype was observed a handful of times. This rearrangement joins TRBV11-1 to TRBJ2-2; tentatively, D is TRBD1 (6 bases). V dropped 3 bases and J dropped 5 bases, with 16 bases sitting between them. This CDR3 has 16 amino acids. Germline V gene lookup returns CDR1 SGHAT and CDR2 FQDESV (reference sequence). CDR3 sequence (DNA): TGTGCCAGCAGCTTTAGGGGACAAAGAAGTACCGGGGAGCTGTTTTTT. Its protein product is CASSFRGQRSTGELFF.

This clonotype was detected a few times. The V and J genes are TRBV7-2 and TRBJ2-7, with D possibly matching TRBD1 (5 bases). The CDR3 runs 16 residues. Trimming took 0 bases from V and 5 from J, leaving 17 bases between them. Germline values: CDR1 SGHTA, CDR2 FQGNSA. CDR3 residues: CASSLALGSWGDEQYF. In DNA, the CDR3 is TGTGCCAGCAGCTTAGCTTTGGGCAGTTGGGGCGACGAGCAGTACTTC.

The V gene is TRBV12-3 or TRBV12-4, the J gene TRBJ1-1; D is ambiguous. Trimming took off 6 bases at V and 5 bases at J, with 13 bases between the two ends. CDR3 length equals 13 residues. The CDR3 DNA reads as TGTGCCAGCAGCCGACTTGGCCAGACTGAAGCTTTCTTT. Translating gives CASSRLGQTEAFF.

V usage is TRBV29-1 and J usage is TRBJ2-5, with D tentatively TRBD2 (6 bases). Germline assignment: CDR1 SQVTM and CDR2 ANQGSEA. V lost 4 bases, J lost 1 base, and 16 bases lay in between. CDR3 size: 15 residues. The CDR3 here is CSVVGTETLQETQYF. CDR3 DNA sequence: TGCAGCGTTGTGGGGACTGAGACGCTCCAAGAGACCCAGTACTTC.

This rearrangement joins TRBV12-3 or TRBV12-4 to TRBJ2-1; the match to TRBD2 covers 11 bases. V was pared by 6 bases and J by 4 bases, with 8 bases of the junction left unmatched. The CDR3 runs to 16 residues. The CDR3 nucleotides read TGTGCCAGCAGCTATAGCGGGGGGGCAAGGTACAATGAGCAGTTCTTC. It encodes CASSYSGGARYNEQFF.

The chain recombines TRBV7-9 with TRBJ2-5; no firm D call. The CDR3 is 11 residues long. Germline values: CDR1 SEHNR, CDR2 FQNEAQ (reference sequence). Trimming removed 1 base from V and 9 bases from J, with 6 bases in between. The CDR3 region has the DNA TGTGCCAGCAGCTTAGGACCAGCCCAGTACTTC. Translation gives CASSLGPAQYF.

The chain uses TRBV7-2 and TRBJ1-6; tentatively, D is TRBD1 (6 bases). Germline V gives CDR1 SGHTA, CDR2 FQGNSA. This CDR3 is built from 16 residues. Trimming removed 5 bases from V and 6 bases from J, with 17 bases in between. In DNA, the CDR3 is TGTGCCAGCAGCACCCACAGGGAGTGGGGTAATTCACCCCTCCACTTT. Translating it yields CASSTHREWGNSPLHF.

The chain uses TRBV7-6 and TRBJ2-7, with 10 bases fitting TRBD1. The CDR3 totals 16 residues. The V gene's germline CDR1 is SGHVS and CDR2 FNYEAQ. The junction had 9 bases not matched to a gene; V was cut back by 5 bases and J by 2 bases. The CDR3 sequence: CASSGVTGGPTYEQYF. The CDR3 DNA reads TGTGCCAGCAGCGGGGTGACAGGGGGCCCCACCTACGAGCAGTACTTC.

A few counts support this clonotype. The chain recombines TRBV15 with TRBJ2-3; a possible D gene is TRBD2 (7 bases). The CDR3 loop spans 17 amino acids. Deletions cut 1 base from V and 6 bases from J, with 20 bases between. Germline assignment: CDR1 LNHNV and CDR2 YYDKDF (reference sequence). This CDR3 is CATSRAVGTSGGDTQYF. In DNA, the CDR3 is TGTGCCACCAGCAGAGCCGTCGGGACGTCGGGGGGCGATACGCAGTATTTT.

Ten or more counts support this clonotype. J is TRBJ1-2 and V is TRBV11-2; unclear D gene. The germline V gene has CDR1 SGHAT and CDR2 FQNNGV. V lost 1 base, J lost 6 bases, and 9 bases lay in between. This CDR3 has 13 amino acids. This chain's CDR3 is CASSLGPSHGYTF. The CDR3 DNA reads as TGTGCCAGCAGCTTAGGACCAAGCCATGGCTACACCTTC.

DNA of the CDR3: TGCAGCATACCCTCAGGGAACTCCTACAATGAGCAGTTCTTC. It translates to CSIPSGNSYNEQFF. The J gene is TRBJ2-1, the V gene TRBV29-1; D is perhaps TRBD1 (5 bases). Germline-derived CDR1 and CDR2 are SQVTM and ANQGSEA. V lost 8 bases, J lost 0 bases, and 14 bases lay in between. The CDR3 has 14 residues.

In its sample, this clonotype was seen a few times. This rearrangement joins TRBV20-1 to TRBJ2-1; the D gene is possibly TRBD2 (7 bases). Germline CDR1 and CDR2: DFQATT and SNEGSKA (reference sequence). The V and J ends lost 6 bases and 3 bases respectively, with 21 bases between them. This CDR3 has 16 residues. CDR3 DNA sequence: TGCAGTGCCTCTTTATGGGGGGGCCGCGGCTACAATGAGCAGTTCTTC. It codes for CSASLWGGRGYNEQFF.

This chain uses TRBV7-3 with TRBJ2-7; 9 positions agree with TRBD2. The V and J ends lost 0 bases and 4 bases, in that order; junction bases with no gene match: 7. This CDR3 has 16 residues. Per germline, CDR1 SGHTA and CDR2 FQGTGA. This CDR3 is CASSLTSGSGLYEQYF. The CDR3 coding sequence is TGTGCCAGCAGCTTAACTAGCGGGAGCGGTTTGTACGAGCAGTACTTC.

The V and J genes are TRBV20-1 and TRBJ1-2, with TRBD1 matching over 8 bases. The ends lost 1 base at V and 11 bases at J; junction bases unmatched: 3. The germline V gene encodes CDR1 DFQATT and CDR2 SNEGSKA (reference sequence). This CDR3 is 11 amino acids long. The CDR3 DNA follows: TGCAGTGCTAGAGCTGACAGGGGATACACCTTC. Protein: CSARADRGYTF.

This clonotype has a handful of counts. The chain uses TRBV6-5 and TRBJ2-3; a possible D gene is TRBD2 (5 bases). The germline CDR1 and CDR2 sequences are MNHEY and SVGAGI. CDR3 size: 14 residues. Between the trimmed V and J ends, which lost 3 bases and 6 bases, there was a span of 13 bases. The CDR3 DNA reads TGTGCCAGCAGTTATTCTTGGGAGTGGGATACGCAGTATTTT. This codes for CASSYSWEWDTQYF.

This clonotype was seen more than once but under ten times. CDR3 loop: CASSLRARPAANEKLFF. The CDR3 DNA reads TGCGCCAGCAGCTTGCGGGCCCGTCCTGCCGCTAATGAAAAACTGTTTTTT. The chain is built from TRBV5-1 and TRBJ1-4; D call uncertain. The CDR3 runs to 17 residues. The V and J ends lost 1 base and 3 bases respectively, with 16 bases between them. Germline V lookup: CDR1 SGHRS, CDR2 YFSETQ.

The gene calls are TRBV29-1 and TRBJ2-2; either TRBD1 or TRBD2 may supply D (5 bases each). V lost 3 bases, J lost 4 bases, and 9 bases lay in between. Germline CDR1 reads SQVTM; CDR2 reads ANQGSEA. The CDR3 length is 13 residues. The CDR3 nucleotides are TGCAGCGTTGACAGGGCGGGCACCGGGGAGCTGTTTTTT. Protein sequence: CSVDRAGTGELFF.

This clonotype was found many times. V usage is TRBV20-1 and J usage is TRBJ2-3, with D unclear. From germline, CDR1 is DFQATT and CDR2 SNEGSKA (reference sequence). Trimming cost V 6 bases and J 2 bases, with 12 bases left between them. The CDR3 covers 13 residues. This CDR3 is CSAPQGTTDTQYF. CDR3 in DNA: TGCAGTGCCCCACAAGGAACCACAGATACGCAGTATTTT.

The chain links TRBV29-1 to TRBJ2-7, with D maybe TRBD2 (5 bases). Per germline, CDR1 SQVTM and CDR2 ANQGSEA. The CDR3 extends over 16 amino acids. With 0 bases removed from V and 0 bases from J, the gap between germline ends came to 15 bases. Here the CDR3 reads CSVEDVSSSGSYEQYF. CDR3 coding DNA: TGCAGCGTTGAAGATGTTTCGTCGAGCGGCTCCTACGAGCAGTACTTC.

In this sample, this clonotype turned up many times. The V and J genes are TRBV29-1 and TRBJ2-1; a possible D gene is TRBD2 (5 bases). The CDR3 runs to 11 residues. The germline V and J ends were trimmed by 7 bases and 9 bases, with 13 bases remaining between them. The V gene's germline CDR1 is SQVTM and CDR2 ANQGSEA. CDR3 loop: CSARESGEQFF. Written as DNA, the CDR3 is TGCAGCGCGAGGGAGAGCGGTGAGCAGTTCTTC.

The sample holds a few counts of this clonotype. V gene TRBV10-3 combines with J gene TRBJ2-7, with D unclear. The CDR3 consists of 14 residues. Germline loops: CDR1 ENHRY, CDR2 SYGVKD. With 3 bases removed from V and 1 base from J, the gap between germline ends came to 10 bases. The CDR3 region is CAISESHLSYEQYF. CDR3 DNA sequence: TGTGCCATCAGTGAATCGCATCTATCCTACGAGCAGTACTTC.

The DNA of the CDR3 is TGTGCCAGCAGCCTAATTTCAGGGGGTTCTGAGCAGTACTTC. Translated: CASSLISGGSEQYF. V gene TRBV5-5 combines with J gene TRBJ2-7; 7 bases map to TRBD1. The length of the CDR3 is 14 residues. V shed 4 bases, J shed 7 bases, and the junction held 11 bases outside the gene matches. The germline V gene has CDR1 SGHKS and CDR2 YYEKEE (reference sequence).